Listed here are 17 T cell receptor beta chains from one sample, sequenced in a study of cytomegalovirus exposure and HLA in healthy donors. This PCR relied on a set of 60 Vbeta primers and 13 Jbeta primers. This table comes from immunoSEQ multiplex PCR, and its TCRdb copy is limited to in-frame clones, with some not included. The table lists 55,000 or so clones, about 80% of them singletons, with about 3.1% in the top ten. The sequenced sample was PBMCs. The origin of the receptors is a man aged 45-65 years in good health and CMV-seronegative.

The chain carries TRBV18 and TRBJ1-2; TRBD1 matches 10 bases. Germline V gene lookup returns CDR1 KGHSH and CDR2 LQKENI. J was trimmed by 8 bases and V by 0 bases; bases with no gene match: 15. This CDR3 is 18 amino acids long. The DNA of the CDR3 is TGTGCCAGCTCACCACCTCGGGCCCTGGGACAGGGGAGCCCCGGCTACACCTTC. It encodes CASSPPRALGQGSPGYTF.

J is TRBJ1-2 and V is TRBV9; 7 bases are a match to TRBD1. The CDR3 is 15 amino acids. Germline V gene lookup returns CDR1 SGDLS and CDR2 YYNGEE. The ends lost 0 bases at V and 4 bases at J; junction bases unmatched: 6. CDR3 nucleotide sequence: TGTGCCAGCAGCGTAGCTACGACAGGGCGCTATGGCTACACCTTC. Translation: CASSVATTGRYGYTF.

This clone has just a few counts. This rearrangement joins TRBV5-1 to TRBJ2-1; possibly TRBD1 for D (6 bases). Between the trimmed V and J ends, which lost 0 bases and 4 bases, there was a span of 11 bases. From germline, CDR1 is SGHRS and CDR2 YFSETQ. This CDR3 region has 15 residues. CDR3 residues: CASSLGDTTYNEQFF. The CDR3 region has the DNA TGCGCCAGCAGCTTGGGGGACACGACGTACAATGAGCAGTTCTTC.

This clone occurred once. The genes are TRBV5-6 and TRBJ2-5; D is uncertain. The V end lost 0 bases, the J end lost 5 bases, and 8 bases lay between the germline ends. The CDR3 sequence is 13 residues long. Germline V gene data show CDR1 as SGHDT and CDR2 as YYEEEE. This CDR3 reads CASSLGLGETQYF. For the CDR3, the DNA is TGTGCCAGCAGCTTGGGCCTTGGCGAGACCCAGTACTTC.

In this sample, this clone turned up a few times. The chain is built from TRBV4-2 and TRBJ2-5; 9 bases fit TRBD2. There are 19 residues in the CDR3. From germline, CDR1 is LGHNA and CDR2 YNFKEQ. Trimming cost V 0 bases and J 3 bases; bases outside gene matches: 14. CDR3 nucleotide sequence: TGTGCCAGCAGCCAAGATTCCGCGGGCAGAGCGGGGGGCAAAGAGACCCAGTACTTC. Translating gives CASSQDSAGRAGGKETQYF.

Here the CDR3 DNA reads TGTGCCAGCAGTTACTTTGGGACAGTTCCTGAAGCTTTCTTT. Amino acid sequence: CASSYFGTVPEAFF. The chain is built from TRBV6-5 and TRBJ1-1, with 7 bases that match TRBD1. The CDR3 runs 14 residues. The V gene end was trimmed by 1 base and the J gene end by 6 bases; junction bases not matched to a gene: 5. Germline V gene sequence: CDR1 MNHEY, CDR2 SVGAGI.

The V gene is TRBV7-8, the J gene TRBJ1-3, with TRBD1 as a possible D gene (6 bases). The germline V and J ends were trimmed by 1 base and 4 bases, with 8 bases remaining between them. The CDR3 is 14 amino acids. Germline assignment: CDR1 SGHVS and CDR2 FQNEAQ. CDR3 coding DNA: TGTGCCAGCAGCTTAGTGACAGGCGGAAACACCATATATTTT. Translation: CASSLVTGGNTIYF.

This clone was detected only a few times. This chain uses TRBV6-4 with TRBJ1-5, with TRBD1 as a possible D gene (5 bases). Trimming took off 3 bases at V and 3 bases at J, with 15 bases between the two ends. This CDR3 is built from 16 residues. Per the germline V gene, CDR1 is MRHNA and CDR2 is SNTAGT. DNA of the CDR3: TGTGCCAGCAGTGAAGAGGGAGGGGTGAACAATCAGCCCCAGCATTTT. It codes for CASSEEGGVNNQPQHF.

This clone has more than one count but fewer than ten. The chain uses TRBV7-7 and TRBJ2-2, with a possible D match to TRBD2 (5 bases). Trimming removed 1 base from V and 6 bases from J, with 18 bases in between. This CDR3 is 17 amino acids long. Germline CDR1 is SSHAT and CDR2 is FNYEAQ (reference sequence). As DNA, the CDR3 is TGTGCCAGCAGCTTAGATCTCGAGGGCGCTTACTCCGGGGAGCTGTTTTTT. This gives the protein CASSLDLEGAYSGELFF. The whole variable domain, filled in from reference TRBV7-7 and TRBJ2-2, reads GAGVSQSPRYKVTKRGQDVTLRCDPISSHATLYWYQQALGQGPEFLTYFNYEAQPDKSGLPSDRFSAERPEGSISTLTIQRTEQRDSAMYRCASSLDLEGAYSGELFFGEGSRLTVL.

The chain employs TRBV7-3 and TRBJ2-1; TRBD2 agrees at 10 bases. Germline V CDR1 and CDR2: SGHTA, FQGTGA. The junction had 15 bases not matched to a gene; V was cut back by 4 bases and J by 6 bases. The CDR3 covers 18 residues. The CDR3 DNA follows: TGTGCCAGCAGCTCAATCACACTAGCGGGGCGGGGGGGCAATGAGCAGTTCTTC. Its translation is CASSSITLAGRGGNEQFF. The variable domain in full, with the rest retrieved from reference TRBV7-3 and TRBJ2-1, is GAGVSQTPSNKVTEKGKYVELRCDPISGHTALYWYRQSLGQGPEFLIYFQGTGAADDSGLPNDRFFAVRPEGSVSTLKIQRTERGDSAVYLCASSSITLAGRGGNEQFFGPGTRLTVL.

V usage is TRBV18 and J usage is TRBJ1-1, with D tentatively TRBD1 (5 bases). The CDR3 covers 15 residues. The V end lost 6 bases, the J end lost 6 bases, and 20 bases lay between the germline ends. Germline CDR1 is KGHSH and CDR2 is LQKENI. CDR3 in DNA: TGTGCCAGCTCGCCTCAGGGAAAAGGAACCCCTGAAGCTTTCTTT. Protein sequence: CASSPQGKGTPEAFF.

The V call is TRBV6-5, the J call TRBJ2-7, with TRBD1 identical over 7 bases. With 6 bases clipped from V and 7 bases from J, the junction kept 12 bases outside the gene matches. The CDR3 runs to 14 residues. Looked up from germline, CDR1 is MNHEY and CDR2 is SVGAGI. The CDR3 DNA is TGTGCCAGCAGCAACCGACAGGGCACAAGGGAGCAGTACTTC. Residues: CASSNRQGTREQYF.

The J gene is TRBJ2-3, the V gene TRBV7-2; 15 bases agree with TRBD2. Trimming took 4 bases from V and 5 from J; bases not matched to a gene: 4. Germline V gives CDR1 SGHTA, CDR2 FQGNSA. CDR3 length equals 16 residues. In nucleotides, the CDR3 is TGTGCCAGCAGCTATCGGACTAGCGGGGGGGGAGATACGCAGTATTTT. Translated, it gives CASSYRTSGGGDTQYF.

The rearrangement joins TRBV27 to TRBJ2-1, with D hard to call. The CDR3 consists of 12 residues. V was pared by 2 bases and J by 9 bases, with 8 bases between. The germline V gene encodes CDR1 MNHEY and CDR2 SMNVEV (reference sequence). DNA of the CDR3: TGTGCCAGCAGTTTAGCCGGTAGTGAGCAGTTCTTC. Protein: CASSLAGSEQFF.

The gene calls are TRBV29-1 and TRBJ1-2, with D tentatively TRBD1 (6 bases). V lost 7 bases, J lost 5 bases, and 11 bases lay in between. The CDR3 length is 11 residues. Germline V gene sequence: CDR1 SQVTM, CDR2 ANQGSEA. The CDR3 coding sequence is TGCAGCGGGGGGGGCCCGTATGGCTACACCTTC. As protein: CSGGGPYGYTF.

J is TRBJ1-1 and V is TRBV13, with D possibly being TRBD1 (5 bases). CDR1 is PRHDT and CDR2 is FYEKMQ in the germline V gene (reference sequence). The CDR3 has 14 residues. V lost 0 bases and J 4 bases, leaving 9 bases between the germline ends. CDR3 sequence (DNA): TGTGCCAGCAGCTTAGGTTACAGGATCACTGAAGCTTTCTTT. Protein product: CASSLGYRITEAFF.

In this sample, this clone turned up a few times. V usage is TRBV5-1 and J usage is TRBJ2-7, with 10 bases fitting TRBD1. The CDR3 is 14 amino acids. CDR1 and CDR2 (germline): SGHRS, YFSETQ. V trimming: 2 bases; J trimming: 2 bases; junction bases outside the gene matches: 1. CDR3 sequence (DNA): TGCGCCAGCAGCTTTGGGACAGGGGCCTACGAGCAGTACTTC. Translation: CASSFGTGAYEQYF.